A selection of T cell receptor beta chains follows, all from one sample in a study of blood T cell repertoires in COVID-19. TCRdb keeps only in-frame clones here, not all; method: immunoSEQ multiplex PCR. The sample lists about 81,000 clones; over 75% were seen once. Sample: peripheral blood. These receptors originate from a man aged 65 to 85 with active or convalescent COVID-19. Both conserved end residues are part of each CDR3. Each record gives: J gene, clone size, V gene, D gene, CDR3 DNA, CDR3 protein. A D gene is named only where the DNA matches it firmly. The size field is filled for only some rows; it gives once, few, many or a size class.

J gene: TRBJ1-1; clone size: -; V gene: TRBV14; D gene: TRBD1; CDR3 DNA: TGTGCCAGCAGCAGAATGGGACAGCCAGGCTCTGAAGCTTTCTTT; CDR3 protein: CASSRMGQPGSEAFF
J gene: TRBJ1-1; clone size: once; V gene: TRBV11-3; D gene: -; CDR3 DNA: TGTGCCAGCAGCTATTCAGGGAACACTGAAGCTTTCTTT; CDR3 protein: CASSYSGNTEAFF
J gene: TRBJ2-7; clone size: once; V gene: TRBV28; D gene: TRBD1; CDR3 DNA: TGTGCCAGCCTCACCGGGACAGGGTCCTACGAGCAGTACTTC; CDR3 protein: CASLTGTGSYEQYF
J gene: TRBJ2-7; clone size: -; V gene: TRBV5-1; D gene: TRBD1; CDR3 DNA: TGCGCCAGCAGCTTGGACTCAGGACAGGGGGCGGGTGAGCAGTACTTC; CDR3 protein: CASSLDSGQGAGEQYF
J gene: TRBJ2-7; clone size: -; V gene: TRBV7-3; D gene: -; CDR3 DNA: TGTGCCAGCAGCAAAGACGGCGGGGCTTACGAGCAGTACTTC; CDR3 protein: CASSKDGGAYEQYF
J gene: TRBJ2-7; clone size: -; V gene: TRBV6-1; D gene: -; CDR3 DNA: TGTGCCAGCAGTGAATACTACGAGCAGTACTTC; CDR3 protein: CASSEYYEQYF
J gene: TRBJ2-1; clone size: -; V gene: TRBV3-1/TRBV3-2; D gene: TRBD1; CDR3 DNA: TGTGCCAGCAGCCTCACCGGGACAGGCTACAATGAGCAGTTCTTC; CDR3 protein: CASSLTGTGYNEQFF
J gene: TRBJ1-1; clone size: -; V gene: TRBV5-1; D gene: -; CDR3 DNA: TGCGCCAGCTACAGGATGGAGAACACTGAAGCTTTCTTT; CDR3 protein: CASYRMENTEAFF
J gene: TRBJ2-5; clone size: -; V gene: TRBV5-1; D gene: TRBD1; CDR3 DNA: TGCGCCAGCAGCAAAGGGAGGACAGGGGGAAATCAAGAGACCCAGTACTTC; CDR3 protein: CASSKGRTGGNQETQYF
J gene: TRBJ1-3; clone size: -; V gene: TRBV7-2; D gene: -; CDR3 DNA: TGTGCCAGCAGCAAAGGACAGTTCTCTGGAAACACCATATATTTT; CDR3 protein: CASSKGQFSGNTIYF
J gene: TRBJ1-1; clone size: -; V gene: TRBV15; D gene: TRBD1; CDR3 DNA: TGTGCCACCAGCAGGGGGGGACAGGAGGGTCTCTACACTGAAGCTTTCTTT; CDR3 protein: CATSRGGQEGLYTEAFF
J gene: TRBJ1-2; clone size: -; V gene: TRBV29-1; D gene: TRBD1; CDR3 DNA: TGCAGCGTCTCCGAGGGGGCCTTTTGGAACTATGGCTACACCTTC; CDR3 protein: CSVSEGAFWNYGYTF
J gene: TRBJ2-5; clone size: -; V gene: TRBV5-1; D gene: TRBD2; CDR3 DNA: TGCGCCAGCAGCCCCGAGGGGACTAGCGACCAAGAGACCCAGTACTTC; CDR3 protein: CASSPEGTSDQETQYF
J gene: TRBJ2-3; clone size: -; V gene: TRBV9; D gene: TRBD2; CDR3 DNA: TGTGCCAGCAGCGTAGGCGGGGGGGCCTTGGATACGCAGTATTTT; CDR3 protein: CASSVGGGALDTQYF
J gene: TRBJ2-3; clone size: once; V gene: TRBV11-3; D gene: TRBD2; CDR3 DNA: TGTGCCAGCAGCCGCGGGGGGGCCACAGATACGCAGTATTTT; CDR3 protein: CASSRGGATDTQYF
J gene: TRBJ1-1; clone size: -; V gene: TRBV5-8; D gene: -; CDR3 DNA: TGTGCCAGCAGCTTGCGGCGGATATCAAACACTGAAGCTTTCTTT; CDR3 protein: CASSLRRISNTEAFF
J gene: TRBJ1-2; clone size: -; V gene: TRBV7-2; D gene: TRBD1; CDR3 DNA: TGTGCCAGCAGCTTACGGCAGGGGGCTGGCTACACCTTC; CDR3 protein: CASSLRQGAGYTF
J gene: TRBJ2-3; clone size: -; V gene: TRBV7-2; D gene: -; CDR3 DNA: TGTGCCAGCAGCTTAAGCACGGGTAGCACAGATACGCAGTATTTT; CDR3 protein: CASSLSTGSTDTQYF
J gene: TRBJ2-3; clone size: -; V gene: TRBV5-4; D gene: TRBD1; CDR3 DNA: TGTGCCAGCAGCTTACCGGGACAGGGCACAGATACGCAGTATTTT; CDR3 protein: CASSLPGQGTDTQYF
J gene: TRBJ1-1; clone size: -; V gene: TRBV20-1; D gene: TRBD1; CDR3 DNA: TGCAGTGCCCCGGGACAGGGGCCTTTCTTT; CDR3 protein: CSAPGQGPFF
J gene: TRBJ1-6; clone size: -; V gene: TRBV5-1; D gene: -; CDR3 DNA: TGCGCCAGCAGCTTAGCTGTTGGACAGAAGAATTCACCCCTCCACTTT; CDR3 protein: CASSLAVGQKNSPLHF
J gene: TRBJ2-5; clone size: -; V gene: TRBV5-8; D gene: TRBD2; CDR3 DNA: TGTGCCAGCAGCCCGGGGGGGCTGGGGCAAGAGACCCAGTACTTC; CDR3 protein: CASSPGGLGQETQYF
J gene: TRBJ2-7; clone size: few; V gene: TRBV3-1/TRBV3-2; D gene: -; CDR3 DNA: TGTGCCAGCAGCCCCATTAGGGGCCAGGGTTACGAGCAGTACTTC; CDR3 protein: CASSPIRGQGYEQYF
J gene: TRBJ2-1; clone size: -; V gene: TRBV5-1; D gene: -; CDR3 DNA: TGCGCCAGCAGCTTGGGTATTCCTATTAATGAGCAGTTCTTC; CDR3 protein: CASSLGIPINEQFF
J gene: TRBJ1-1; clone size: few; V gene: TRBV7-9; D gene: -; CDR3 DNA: TGTGCCAGCAGCTTATTCGGGGTAAAGGGCACTGAAGCTTTCTTT; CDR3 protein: CASSLFGVKGTEAFF
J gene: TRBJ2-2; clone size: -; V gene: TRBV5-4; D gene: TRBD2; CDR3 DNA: TGTGCCAGCAGCTTGCTCGGCGGGGGGGCCCCCGGGGAGCTGTTTTTT; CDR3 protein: CASSLLGGGAPGELFF
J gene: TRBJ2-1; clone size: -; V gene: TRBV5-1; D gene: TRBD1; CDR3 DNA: TGCGCCAGCAGCCGTCTTTCGGGACAGGGTAACAATGAGCAGTTCTTC; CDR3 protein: CASSRLSGQGNNEQFF
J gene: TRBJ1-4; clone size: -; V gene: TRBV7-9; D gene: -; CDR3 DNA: TGTGCCAGCAGCTTCGGGAATGAAAAACTGTTTTTT; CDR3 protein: CASSFGNEKLFF
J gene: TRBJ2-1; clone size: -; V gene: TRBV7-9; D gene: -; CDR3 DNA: TGTGCCAGGTCGAGGTGGACAGTTCACAATGAGCAGTTCTTC; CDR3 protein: CARSRWTVHNEQFF
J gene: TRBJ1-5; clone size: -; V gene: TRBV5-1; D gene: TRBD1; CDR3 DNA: TGCGCCAGCAGCTTGGGGGACAGGGCCACTCAGCCCCAGCATTTT; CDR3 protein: CASSLGDRATQPQHF
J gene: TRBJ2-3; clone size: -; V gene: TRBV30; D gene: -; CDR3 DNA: TGTGCCTGGAGTGTAAATAGTGGAGATACGCAGTATTTT; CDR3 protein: CAWSVNSGDTQYF
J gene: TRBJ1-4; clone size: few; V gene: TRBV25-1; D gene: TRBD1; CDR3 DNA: TGTGCCAGCAGTGAACCGGGACAGGGGGCCGGTGAAAAACTGTTTTTT; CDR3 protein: CASSEPGQGAGEKLFF
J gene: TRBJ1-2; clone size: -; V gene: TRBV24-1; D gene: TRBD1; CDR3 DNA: TGTGCCACTTGGGACAGGAGTTTTGGCTACACCTTC; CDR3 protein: CATWDRSFGYTF
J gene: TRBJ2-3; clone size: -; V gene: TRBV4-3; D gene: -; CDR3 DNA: TGCGCCAGCAGCCAAGACTTATCGGAGAATACGCAGTATTTT; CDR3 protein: CASSQDLSENTQYF
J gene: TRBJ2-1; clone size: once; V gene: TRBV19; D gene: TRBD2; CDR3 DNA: TGTGCCAGTAGCCCGACTAGCGGGGGAAGTTACGCGAACTACAATGAGCAGTTCTTC; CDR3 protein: CASSPTSGGSYANYNEQFF
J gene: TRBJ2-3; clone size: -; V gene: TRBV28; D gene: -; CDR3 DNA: TGTGCCAGCAGTAGAAATGGACAGTACACAGATACGCAGTATTTT; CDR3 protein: CASSRNGQYTDTQYF
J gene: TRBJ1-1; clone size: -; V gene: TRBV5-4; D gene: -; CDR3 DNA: TGTGCCAGCAGCATCGGGGGGACATACACTGAAGCTTTCTTT; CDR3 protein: CASSIGGTYTEAFF
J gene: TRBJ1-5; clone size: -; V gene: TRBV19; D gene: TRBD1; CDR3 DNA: TGTGCCAGTAGCAGCCGGGACAGACTGTATAGCAATCAGCCCCAGCATTTT; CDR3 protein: CASSSRDRLYSNQPQHF
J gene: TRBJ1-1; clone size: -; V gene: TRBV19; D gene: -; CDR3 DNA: TGTGCCAGTAGTATAATAGATACGAACACTGAAGCTTTCTTT; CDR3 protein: CASSIIDTNTEAFF
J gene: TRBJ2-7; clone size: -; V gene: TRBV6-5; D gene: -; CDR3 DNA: TGTGCCAGCCGGGGGACGGGACTCTACGAGCAGTACTTC; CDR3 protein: CASRGTGLYEQYF
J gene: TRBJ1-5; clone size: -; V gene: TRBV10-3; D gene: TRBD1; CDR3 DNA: TGTGCCATCAGTGAGGGGGACAGGGGGTCGAATAGCAATCAGCCCCAGCATTTT; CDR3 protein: CAISEGDRGSNSNQPQHF
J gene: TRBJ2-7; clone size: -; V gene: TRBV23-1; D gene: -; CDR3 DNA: TGCGCCACCCAGCCTAGGACACAATCCTACGAGCAGTACTTC; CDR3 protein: CATQPRTQSYEQYF
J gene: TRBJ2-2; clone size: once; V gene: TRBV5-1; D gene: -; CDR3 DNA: TGCGCCAGCAGCTCGGGACAAGGGTGGACCGGGGAGCTGTTTTTT; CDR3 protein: CASSSGQGWTGELFF
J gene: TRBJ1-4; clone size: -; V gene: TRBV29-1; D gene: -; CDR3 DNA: TGCAGCGTTGAAGGGCAGGGAGGAAAACTGTTTTTT; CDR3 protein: CSVEGQGGKLFF
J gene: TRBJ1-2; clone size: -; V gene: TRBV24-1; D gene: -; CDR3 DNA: TGCGCAATCTCAGGCAACTATGGCTACACCTTC; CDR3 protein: CAISGNYGYTF
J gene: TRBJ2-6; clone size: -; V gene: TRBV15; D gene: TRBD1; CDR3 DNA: TGTGCCACCAGCAGGGTGGGATGGGGACAGAGCTACTCTGGGGCCAACGTCCTGACTTTC; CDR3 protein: CATSRVGWGQSYSGANVLTF
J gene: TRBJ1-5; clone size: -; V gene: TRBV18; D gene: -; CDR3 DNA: TGTGCCAGCTCACCAGGGAGTAATAGCAATCAGCCCCAGCATTTT; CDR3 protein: CASSPGSNSNQPQHF
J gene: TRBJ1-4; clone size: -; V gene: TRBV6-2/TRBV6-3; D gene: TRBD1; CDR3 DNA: TGTGCCAGCAGTTACTCGACAGGGGGCCGTGAAAAACTGTTTTTT; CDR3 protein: CASSYSTGGREKLFF
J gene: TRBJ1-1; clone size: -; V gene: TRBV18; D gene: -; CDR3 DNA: TGTGCCAGCTCACCAGTCCCAGGGGTTGGCACTGAAGCTTTCTTT; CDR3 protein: CASSPVPGVGTEAFF
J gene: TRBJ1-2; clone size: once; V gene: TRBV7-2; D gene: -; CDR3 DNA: TGTGCCAGCAGTCAGACGGGGGTAGCTAACTATGGCTACACCTTC; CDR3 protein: CASSQTGVANYGYTF